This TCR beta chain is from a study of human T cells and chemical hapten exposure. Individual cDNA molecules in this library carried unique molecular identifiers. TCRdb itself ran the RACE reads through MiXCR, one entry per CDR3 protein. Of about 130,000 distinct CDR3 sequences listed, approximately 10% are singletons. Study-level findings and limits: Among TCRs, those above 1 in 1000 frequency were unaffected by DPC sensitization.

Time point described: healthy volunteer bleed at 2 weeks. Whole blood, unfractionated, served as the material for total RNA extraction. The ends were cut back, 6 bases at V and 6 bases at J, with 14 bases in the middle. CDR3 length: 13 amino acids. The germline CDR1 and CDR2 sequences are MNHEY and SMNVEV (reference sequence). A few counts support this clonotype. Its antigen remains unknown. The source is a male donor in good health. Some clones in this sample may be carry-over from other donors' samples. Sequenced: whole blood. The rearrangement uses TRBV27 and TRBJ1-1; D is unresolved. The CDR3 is CASRHHYLAEAFF. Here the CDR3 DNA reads TGTGCCAGCAGACACCATTATCTGGCTGAAGCTTTCTTT.